The T cell receptor beta chain under discussion was sequenced for a study of CD8+ T cells in alopecia areata listed by TCRdb under 2018. About the full investigation: Treated patients were enrolled in an open-label pilot trial of oral tofacitinib, 5 to 10 mg twice daily, for moderate-to-severe alopecia areata. Tofacitinib was given for 6 to 18 months, followed by 6 months of follow-up off drug to assess delayed response and recurrence. To study T cell clonal expansion in alopecia areata, the researchers applied high-throughput TCRbeta sequencing to both the C3H/HeJ mouse model and human patients. Human TCRbeta sequencing covered scalp tissue and sorted CD4+ and CD8+ peripheral blood T cells from patchy and totalis/universalis alopecia areata patients and healthy controls. Biopsies were taken from tofacitinib-treated patients at baseline and at 4 and 24 weeks of treatment, and a later scalp biopsy was taken in several of the tofacitinib-treated patients. Clonality in the scalp was compared among normal scalp (n=4), patchy alopecia areata scalp (n=8), and alopecia totalis/universalis scalp (n=8). RNA was extracted with the PAXgene miRNA kit for fixed scalp, the miRNeasy kit for PBMCs, and the RNeasy kit for mouse skin. immunoSEQ multiplex PCR using 35 Vbeta forward primers and 13 Jbeta reverse primers was used to amplify TCRbeta CDR3 regions. Beyond this particular receptor, the publication reports: Compared with normal scalp, lesional scalp had higher clonality and more expanded CD8+ clones, particularly in alopecia totalis/universalis, a pattern that suggests antigenic drive. TCR sequences shared between patients were less clear than in mice, possibly partly because of HLA diversity in the patient population. Scalp TCR repertoire analysis is complicated because resident alphabeta T cells in normal human skin are also sequenced, whereas mouse skin is dominated by gammadelta T cells.

CDR1 and CDR2, per the germline V gene (reference sequence), are GTSNPN and SVGIG. A distance of 11 bases separates the germline ends of V and J, which lose 6 bases and 2 bases respectively. The CDR3 numbers 12 residues from cysteine through phenylalanine. Of all the DNA, just the CDR3 is kept, 36 bases in frame from base 1. The meaning of the sample's time point label: baseline before oral tofacitinib. From alopecia areata patients, peripheral blood was collected along with lesional scalp punch biopsies. PBMCs were isolated by density centrifugation and stained for CD3, CD4 and CD8, after which CD4+ and CD8+ T cells were sorted on a FACSAria. Libraries were prepared through the immunoSEQ multiplex PCR assay. To provide template for TCR sequencing, every sample had RNA extracted and reverse transcribed into cDNA. First-strand cDNA was synthesized using SuperScript III with a 2:1 mix of oligo-dT and random hexamers. Amplification bias was assessed with a synthetic immune receptor repertoire, and residual bias was removed computationally. The original methods were these. Raw reads were preprocessed to remove errors, and CDR3 was defined according to IMGT conventions as the region from the conserved cysteine to phenylalanine. To get clonality, Shannon entropy was normalized by log2 of the number of productive unique TCRs and the result was subtracted from 1. Whether scalp clones were CD4 or CD8 was inferred by matching scalp TCRbeta sequences against CD4 and CD8 repertoires sorted from blood. Held by TCRdb, this immuneACCESS table contains in-frame sequences only and omits some clones. Under half of the omission traces to an unresolved V gene where checked; the cause of the rest is unknown. From that table come the V and J calls and clone size; the DNA was used to work out D and trimming. The table for this sample lists roughly 150,000 clones; 45% to 55% of them were counted only once. The biggest ten clones account for roughly 19% of the sample.

About this clone: Its antigen is still unknown. No quality values exist for individual bases; no much larger clone is one base distant.

The V and J genes are TRBV30 and TRBJ2-7; the D segment cannot be called with confidence. The clonotype originates from a human donor with alopecia areata. Sequenced here: CD8+ T cells sorted from blood, sampled at week 0. The encoded CDR3 is CACQESPYEQYF. The bases read TGTGCCTGCCAGGAGTCTCCCTACGAGCAGTACTTC.